These 15 T cell receptor beta chains came from one sample sequenced in a study of Ad26.COV2.S vaccination and SARS-CoV-2 variants. The treatment denotes: 15 to 20 received Ad26.COV2.S at low or high dose, single or two shots; 5 received placebo; per-sample allocation not given. The samples were gathered on day 63 after the first injection of vaccine or placebo. Using immunoSEQ multiplex PCR, the repertoire was profiled, and TCRdb retains in-frame clones only, with some absent. The data hold 350,000 to 500,000 clones, with 89% observed a single time. The sample was peripheral blood, taken in a trial of Ad26.COV2.S vaccine versus placebo. These receptors all stem from a person between 18 and 60 years old who received the Ad26.COV2.S COVID-19 vaccine or a placebo.

This chain links TRBV4-3 with TRBJ1-2; possibly TRBD1 for D (5 bases). The germline V gene encodes CDR1 LGHNA and CDR2 YSLEER. The CDR3 totals 14 residues. The V end was cut by 3 bases, the J end by 2 bases, with 10 bases between. CDR3 protein: CASSHGTGNYGYTF. The CDR3 DNA follows: TGCGCCAGCAGCCACGGGACGGGGAACTATGGCTACACCTTC.

The V and J genes are TRBV5-1 and TRBJ2-3; TRBD2 is a possible D gene (5 bases). The CDR3 spans 17 residues. Germline-derived CDR1 and CDR2 are SGHRS and YFSETQ. V lost 0 bases to trimming and J lost 2 bases, with 16 bases between them. CDR3 DNA: TGCGCCAGCAGCTTGGGACTACTAGGAACAATCACAGATACGCAGTATTTT. The encoded protein is CASSLGLLGTITDTQYF.

This clone was found once. This sequence joins TRBV29-1 and TRBJ2-3; D gene unclear. Between the trimmed V and J ends, which lost 5 bases and 2 bases, there was a span of 5 bases. This CDR3 has 11 residues. From germline, CDR1 is SQVTM and CDR2 ANQGSEA. As DNA, the CDR3 is TGCAGCGTTTCTAACACAGATACGCAGTATTTT. Amino acids: CSVSNTDTQYF.

J is TRBJ2-2 and V is TRBV19; D may correspond to TRBD1 or TRBD2 (6 bases each). Trimming took 3 bases from V and 7 from J, leaving 15 bases between them. The germline gives CDR1 LNHDA, CDR2 SQIVND (reference sequence). This CDR3 spans 15 amino acids. CDR3: CASSILRGQGGELFF. The CDR3 region has the DNA TGTGCCAGTAGTATCCTTCGGGGGCAAGGCGGGGAGCTGTTTTTT.

The chain recombines TRBV4-1 with TRBJ1-6; D unclear. The CDR3 covers 13 residues. CDR1 and CDR2 (germline): MGHRA, YSYEKL. V was cut by 4 bases and J by 8 bases, with 9 bases left in between. The CDR3 DNA sequence: TGCGCCAGCAGCCCGGACGGTGATTCACCCCTCCACTTT. This sequence encodes CASSPDGDSPLHF.

The rearrangement uses TRBV6-5 and TRBJ2-1; the match to TRBD2 covers 9 bases. Trimming took 10 bases from V and 0 from J; bases not matched to a gene: 4. Germline V gene data show CDR1 as MNHEY and CDR2 as SVGAGI. The CDR3 is made up of 14 amino acids. The CDR3 sequence: CATVAGVSYNEQFF. The CDR3 nucleotides are TGTGCCACCGTAGCGGGGGTCTCCTACAATGAGCAGTTCTTC.

The chain uses TRBV5-1 and TRBJ2-2; D remains ambiguous. Trimming removed 0 bases from V and 5 bases from J, with 11 bases in between. The germline V gene has CDR1 SGHRS and CDR2 YFSETQ. CDR3 length: 15 residues. CDR3 nucleotide sequence: TGCGCCAGCAGCTTGGCCGCACTAAGAACCGGGGAGCTGTTTTTT. The encoded protein is CASSLAALRTGELFF.

This clone was counted a few times. The V call is TRBV6-5, the J call TRBJ2-7; D gene ambiguous. V was trimmed by 6 bases and J by 0 bases, leaving 9 bases between them. Germline V CDR1 and CDR2: MNHEY, SVGAGI. The CDR3 loop spans 13 amino acids. DNA of the CDR3: TGTGCCAGCAGCTTTCAGGTCTCCTACGAGCAGTACTTC. This codes for CASSFQVSYEQYF.

The rearrangement uses TRBV28 and TRBJ1-1; 7 bases match TRBD1. The V and J ends lost 1 base and 1 base, in that order; junction bases with no gene match: 6. In germline, CDR1 is MDHEN, CDR2 SYDVKM. This CDR3 comprises 16 residues. The CDR3 region is CASSLSQGGRNTEAFF. The DNA for the CDR3 is TGTGCCAGCAGTTTATCTCAGGGGGGACGGAACACTGAAGCTTTCTTT.

The chain couples TRBV21-1 to TRBJ2-2; the table's D call of TRBD1 was not tested on the DNA. TRBV21-1 is a recognized pseudogene. This CDR3 is 14 amino acids long. The DNA for the CDR3 is TGTGCCAGCCCGGGACAGGCCAACACCGGGGAGCTGTTTTTT. Amino acids: CASPGQANTGELFF.

In its sample, this clone was seen once. The chain links TRBV10-3 to TRBJ1-5; a weak D match, TRBD1 (5 bases). Trimming shortened V by 4 bases and J by 3 bases, and 13 bases separated the two germline ends. CDR3 size: 15 residues. In germline, CDR1 is ENHRY, CDR2 SYGVKD. This CDR3 reads CAISGGQGFNQPQHF. The CDR3 DNA is TGTGCCATCAGTGGGGGTCAGGGATTCAATCAGCCCCAGCATTTT.

This chain uses TRBV7-8 with TRBJ1-1; TRBD1 agrees at 7 bases. The CDR3 is 16 residues long. J lost 11 bases, V lost 1 base, and 16 bases had no gene match. From germline, CDR1 is SGHVS and CDR2 FQNEAQ. CDR3 in DNA: TGTGCCAGCAGCTTAGAAAGGACAGGACCTCCTGAGTTTGCTTTCTTT. Translating gives CASSLERTGPPEFAFF.

The rearrangement joins TRBV6-4 to TRBJ2-7; 7 bases line up with TRBD1. Trimming cost V 1 base and J 0 bases; bases outside gene matches: 3. Germline V gives CDR1 MRHNA, CDR2 SNTAGT. The CDR3 loop spans 15 amino acids. The CDR3 region is CASSDWTGHSYEQYF. The CDR3, as DNA: TGTGCCAGCAGTGACTGGACAGGTCACTCCTACGAGCAGTACTTC.

The chain uses TRBV18 and TRBJ2-1, with D perhaps TRBD2 (5 bases). The CDR3 has 14 amino acids. CDR1 and CDR2 from the germline V gene are KGHSH and LQKENI. The germline V and J ends were trimmed by 7 bases and 1 base, with 11 bases remaining between them. The CDR3, as DNA: TGTGCCAGCTATGACGGGATTTCCTACAATGAGCAGTTCTTC. Translated, it gives CASYDGISYNEQFF.

V gene TRBV5-1 combines with J gene TRBJ2-6; no clear D. Germline V CDR1 and CDR2: SGHRS, YFSETQ. The V end was cut by 6 bases, the J end by 3 bases, with 7 bases between. The CDR3 totals 13 residues. As DNA, the CDR3 is TGCGCCAGCAACGCCCTTGGGGCCAACGTCCTGACTTTC. Translated: CASNALGANVLTF.